The TCR beta chain described here comes from a study of T-cell reconstitution after alpha-beta-depleted transplantation in children. The study's findings and limits: At one year after transplant, newly produced T cells mostly accounted for T-cell counts and diversity. Expanded graft clones, several hundred of them, were reportedly the source of alpha-beta T cells about two months after transplant.

On this clonotype: Its specificity is not known.

Preparation of the TCRbeta library used unique molecular identifiers. TCRdb itself ran the PCR reads through MiXCR, one entry per CDR3 protein. Of fewer than 400,000 distinct CDR3 sequences listed, over 20% are singletons. V gave up 8 bases and J gave up 3 bases, with 8 bases separating them. The length of the CDR3 is 12 residues. Germline V gene data show CDR1 as SGHNT and CDR2 as YENEEA. The origin of this receptor is a male patient aged 10-17 years who had a stem cell transplant for acute lymphoblastic leukemia, so the T cells may come from the graft donor. Sequences were derived from PBMCs, mostly from graft donor cells, sampled 180 days after TCRalphabeta/CD19-depleted stem cell transplant. The J gene is TRBJ2-1, the V gene TRBV11-3; D remains unclear. The CDR3 DNA is TGTGCCAGCGGTTCGGGCTACAATGAGCAGTTCTTC. This codes for CASGSGYNEQFF. The whole variable domain, remainder taken from reference TRBV11-3 and TRBJ2-1, is EAGVVQSPRYKIIEKKQPVAFWCNPISGHNTLYWYLQNLGQGPELLIRYENEEAVDDSQLPKDRFSAERLKGVDSTLKIQPAELGDSAVYLCASGSGYNEQFFGPGTRLTVL.